What follows are 18 T cell receptor beta chains derived from one specimen sequenced in a study of cytomegalovirus exposure and HLA in healthy donors. Amplification used 60 Vbeta primers and 13 Jbeta primers. Profiling relied on immunoSEQ multiplex PCR, and the TCRdb table lists in-frame clones only, not all of them. This sample yields 150,000 to 200,000 clones, of which roughly 8.7% are seen a single time; 1% to 1.5% belongs to the top ten. Source material: PBMCs. The receptors stem from a woman aged 30 to 39 in good health and CMV-seropositive.

V gene TRBV5-4 combines with J gene TRBJ1-4; maybe TRBD1 (5 bases). Per the germline V gene, CDR1 is SGHNT and CDR2 is YYREEE (reference sequence). This CDR3 region has 13 residues. The germline V and J ends were trimmed by 2 bases and 7 bases, with 9 bases remaining between them. The CDR3 DNA follows: TGTGCCAGCAGCTTAGGGGTACTTGAAAAACTGTTTTTT. It specifies CASSLGVLEKLFF.

This clone was observed a few times. The genes are TRBV9 and TRBJ2-3; TRBD2 matches at 7 bases. Losses at the gene ends were 2 bases for V and 0 bases for J; bases not matched to a gene: 9. This CDR3 region has 17 residues. Germline V gene lookup returns CDR1 SGDLS and CDR2 YYNGEE. Here the CDR3 DNA reads TGTGCCAGCAGCGTCAGGGACTACGGGGGTAGCACAGATACGCAGTATTTT. It translates to CASSVRDYGGSTDTQYF.

This clone was counted a few times. The rearrangement joins TRBV7-2 to TRBJ2-7; 11 positions match TRBD2. Germline loops: CDR1 SGHTA, CDR2 FQGNSA. The ends lost 2 bases at V and 4 bases at J; junction bases unmatched: 4. The CDR3 runs 15 residues. CDR3 DNA sequence: TGTGCCAGCAGCTTATCTAGCGGGAGGCAGTACGAGCAGTACTTC. It is translated as CASSLSSGRQYEQYF.

This chain links TRBV29-1 with TRBJ2-1; maybe TRBD2 (6 bases). Germline V lookup: CDR1 SQVTM, CDR2 ANQGSEA. The CDR3 sequence is 14 residues long. V lost 3 bases, J lost 7 bases, and 16 bases lay in between. CDR3 bases: TGCAGCGTTGAGGGACTCCCCGGGAGAAATGAGCAGTTCTTC. This gives the protein CSVEGLPGRNEQFF.

This chain joins TRBV6-5 and TRBJ1-2; tentative D call: TRBD1 (5 bases). The CDR3 runs 14 residues. Germline V gene data show CDR1 as MNHEY and CDR2 as SVGAGI. Trimming took 2 bases from V and 4 from J, leaving 11 bases between them. This chain's CDR3 is CASSYGQGFYGYTF. The CDR3, as DNA: TGTGCCAGCAGTTACGGCCAGGGCTTCTATGGCTACACCTTC.

The sample holds a few counts of this clone. This chain joins TRBV7-9 and TRBJ2-7; TRBD1 agrees at 9 bases. The CDR3 totals 16 residues. With V trimmed by 4 bases and J by 4 bases, 11 bases remained unmatched. CDR1 is SEHNR and CDR2 is FQNEAQ in the germline V gene (reference sequence). The CDR3 region is CASSSMTGTGWYEQYF. The CDR3 nucleotides are TGTGCCAGCAGCTCGATGACCGGGACAGGGTGGTACGAGCAGTACTTC.

This clone has just a few counts. The chain is built from TRBV10-3 and TRBJ2-7; 8 bases are a match to TRBD2. This CDR3 has 13 residues. Trimming took 10 bases from V and 3 from J; bases not matched to a gene: 8. Germline CDR1 is ENHRY and CDR2 is SYGVKD. The CDR3 DNA reads TGTGCCACCGGACTAGCTGAACACTACGAGCAGTACTTC. Amino acid sequence: CATGLAEHYEQYF.

The chain has TRBV7-9 and TRBJ1-1, with a weak D call TRBD1 (5 bases). The CDR3 totals 15 residues. Germline CDR1 SEHNR, CDR2 FQNEAQ (reference sequence). Trimming took off 2 bases at V and 1 base at J, with 11 bases between the two ends. CDR3 sequence reads: CASSLTPGRNTEAFF. The CDR3 bases are TGTGCCAGCAGCTTAACTCCAGGGCGGAACACTGAAGCTTTCTTT.

This clone was detected only a few times. The J gene is TRBJ2-3, the V gene TRBV2; TRBD2 agrees at 8 bases. The CDR3 loop spans 14 amino acids. V was clipped by 5 bases and J by 2 bases; unmatched bases: 3. Germline V lookup: CDR1 SNHLY, CDR2 FYNNEI. CDR3 amino acids: CASSTSGTTDTQYF. In DNA, the CDR3 is TGTGCCAGCAGTACTAGCGGAACCACAGATACGCAGTATTTT. Variable domain in full (rest from reference TRBV2 and TRBJ2-3): EPEVTQTPSHQVTQMGQEVILRCVPISNHLYFYWYRQILGQKVEFLVSFYNNEISEKSEIFDDQFSVERPDGSNFTLKIRSTKLEDSAMYFCASSTSGTTDTQYFGPGTRLTVL.

V and J are TRBV9 and TRBJ1-4, with TRBD1 identical over 8 bases. Losses at the gene ends were 3 bases for V and 7 bases for J; bases not matched to a gene: 11. Per the germline V gene, CDR1 is SGDLS and CDR2 is YYNGEE. The CDR3 length is 16 residues. The CDR3 DNA is TGTGCCAGCAGCGCAGACGCAGGGGGCGCTGGTGAAAAACTGTTTTTT. Translation gives CASSADAGGAGEKLFF.

This clone has more than one count but fewer than ten. This sequence joins TRBV5-1 and TRBJ2-1, with a tentative D call TRBD2 (6 bases). Germline V CDR1 and CDR2: SGHRS, YFSETQ. The CDR3 sequence is 15 residues long. Trimming removed 3 bases at V and 8 bases at J, with 18 bases between. CDR3 amino acids: CASSWGLLGGDEQFF. Here the CDR3 DNA reads TGCGCCAGCAGCTGGGGACTTCTCGGTGGGGATGAGCAGTTCTTC.

The chain joins TRBV30 to TRBJ1-1; D is uncertain. The CDR3 contains 11 residues. Looked up from germline, CDR1 is GTSNPN and CDR2 is SVGIG (reference sequence). V dropped 7 bases and J dropped 2 bases, with 8 bases sitting between them. CDR3 bases: TGTGCCTCGACGGGAAACACTGAAGCTTTCTTT. Protein product: CASTGNTEAFF.

V is TRBV9 and J is TRBJ1-2, with D hard to call. V shed 1 base and J shed 3 bases, with 10 bases lying between them. Germline values: CDR1 SGDLS, CDR2 YYNGEE. This CDR3 region has 14 residues. The CDR3 sequence is CASSVTGLYYGYTF. CDR3 nucleotide sequence: TGTGCCAGCAGCGTAACCGGTCTATACTATGGCTACACCTTC.

A few counts support this clone. Here the CDR3 reads CASSPPRRERDTQYF. The CDR3 coding sequence is TGTGCCAGCAGCCCTCCCCGGCGGGAGCGAGATACGCAGTATTTT. This chain connects TRBV7-9 to TRBJ2-3; 7 nucleotides agree with TRBD2. The germline CDR1 and CDR2 sequences are SEHNR and FQNEAQ (reference sequence). The V segment lost 5 bases and the J segment 5 bases; nucleotides outside the gene matches: 10. The CDR3 covers 15 residues.

The chain is built from TRBV4-1 and TRBJ2-5; D is perhaps TRBD1 (5 bases). This CDR3 region has 14 residues. V was shortened by 4 bases and J by 4 bases, with 13 bases between the two germline ends. Germline V gene data show CDR1 as MGHRA and CDR2 as YSYEKL. CDR3 amino acids: CASSRTRRAETQYF. In DNA, the CDR3 is TGCGCCAGCAGCCGGACACGTCGGGCAGAGACCCAGTACTTC.

This clone was seen a few times. This chain uses TRBV25-1 with TRBJ1-1, with D possibly TRBD1 on 5 matching bases. CDR1 and CDR2 (germline): MGHDK, SYGVNS. The germline V and J ends were trimmed by 7 bases and 4 bases, with 13 bases remaining between them. The CDR3 spans 13 residues. The CDR3 is CASIGVSATEAFF. CDR3 DNA: TGTGCCAGCATAGGGGTCTCCGCCACTGAAGCTTTCTTT.

V and J are TRBV18 and TRBJ2-5, with D perhaps TRBD1 (6 bases). This CDR3 has 13 amino acids. The germline V gene has CDR1 KGHSH and CDR2 LQKENI. Trimming pared 1 base from V and 5 bases from J, leaving 8 bases between. CDR3 region: CASSPRDRETQYF. CDR3 nucleotide sequence: TGTGCCAGCTCACCACGAGACAGGGAGACCCAGTACTTC. The variable domain in full, with the rest retrieved from reference TRBV18 and TRBJ2-5, is NAGVMQNPRHLVRRRGQEARLRCSPMKGHSHVYWYRQLPEEGLKFMVYLQKENIIDESGMPKERFSAEFPKEGPSILRIQQVVRGDSAAYFCASSPRDRETQYFGPGTRLLVL.

For the CDR3, the DNA is TGCAGCGTTGGGTCGACTAGCAAGGGCACAGATACGCAGTATTTT. Its protein product is CSVGSTSKGTDTQYF. The rearrangement joins TRBV29-1 to TRBJ2-3; TRBD2 aligns across 7 bases. J lost 1 base, V lost 4 bases, and 8 bases had no gene match. The germline CDR1 and CDR2 sequences are SQVTM and ANQGSEA. The CDR3 is 15 residues long.